This T cell receptor (beta chain) stems from a study of CXCR3-negative and CXCR3-positive naive CD8 T cells. Study-wide results and caveats: Within a donor, both naive subsets shared TRBV-TRBJ usage, unlike memory cells. Diversity proved comparably high across both naive subsets and much lower in memory CD8+ cells.

With UMI labels, 5' RACE was used to prepare the TRB cDNA libraries. TCRdb re-called the 5' RACE reads, yielding one record per CDR3 amino acid sequence without DNA. The sample table includes 7,500 to 9,500 distinct CDR3 sequences. Naive CD8+ T cells were CD45RO-CCR7+CD27+CD95-. Comment on this clonotype: Its antigen is currently unknown.

Material for sequencing was naive CXCR3- CD8+ T cells from blood. Subset denoted: CD45RO-CCR7+CD27+CD95- naive CD8+ T cells lacking CXCR3 (TNR3-). This clonotype was sampled from a human donor in good health. Some clones in this sample may be carry-over from other donors' samples.

CDR3 amino acids: CASSSTRAGLAIHSGANVLTF. The chain joins TRBV7-9 to TRBJ2-6; TCRdb's assignment of TRBD2 cannot be checked, as there is no DNA. Per germline, CDR1 SEHNR and CDR2 FQNEAQ (reference sequence). The CDR3 is 21 residues long.